Given below is one T cell receptor (beta chain) in context. The antigen remains undetermined. Blood was sampled at baseline, cycle 4 day 1, and cycle 7 day 1. The CDR3 length is 15 residues. V dropped 1 base and J dropped 3 bases, with 13 bases sitting between them. From germline, CDR1 is SGHTA and CDR2 FQGNSA. The assay was immunoSEQ multiplex PCR, and TCRdb's table has in-frame clones only and misses some. The data contain some 86,000 clones, about 85% of them singletons. These data belong to a study of OX40 agonist ivuxolimab in advanced cancers. Study as a whole: A male proportion of about 84% was recorded, with mean age 60 years and range roughly 23 to 90. General study results and limits: Dose levels from 0.1 to 3.0 mg/kg saw CD4+ and CD8+ blood T cells expand clonally by week 6.

The rearrangement joins TRBV7-2 to TRBJ2-7; no firm D call. The receptor comes from an adult with an advanced solid tumor such as melanoma, head and neck, liver or kidney cancer. Here the sequenced sample was CD4+ or CD8+ T cells sorted from blood, taken in a trial of the OX40 agonist ivuxolimab. This CDR3 is CASSLGGFANYEQYF. Here the CDR3 DNA reads TGTGCCAGCAGCTTAGGTGGTTTCGCTAACTACGAGCAGTACTTC.